This T cell receptor (beta chain) was observed in a study of CD8 T cells in Susac syndrome. Reverse transcription of 0.5 to 1 ug RNA was performed with random hexamers. The immunoSEQ assay covered 54 Vbeta and 13 Jbeta segments for CDR3. From the immunoSEQ multiplex PCR reads, TCRdb called clonotypes with MiXCR, one entry per CDR3 protein. The sample consists of approximately 120,000 distinct CDR3 sequences, approximately 95% of them appearing once. Worth noting for this clonotype: Antigen: not known.

While CD8+ and CD4+ T cells were isolated negatively, TEMRA cells were enriched by FACS. Germline CDR1 is LNHNV and CDR2 is YYDKDF (reference sequence). This CDR3 comprises 15 residues. Trimming left V 2 bases short and J 2 bases short, with 12 bases between. Study-wide points: Only a relatively small number of individuals were included in the TCR sequencing and HLA analysis.

The chain links TRBV15 to TRBJ2-5, with D tentatively TRBD1 (6 bases). The sample comprised CD8+ T cells from PBMCs. The TCR sequence derives from a human donor with multiple sclerosis. CDR3 sequence: CATSRTGYQQETQYF. In DNA, the CDR3 is TGTGCCACCAGCAGAACAGGGTACCAACAAGAGACCCAGTACTTC. The variable domain in full, completed from reference TRBV15 and TRBJ2-5, reads DAMVIQNPRYQVTQFGKPVTLSCSQTLNHNVMYWYQQKSSQAPKLLFHYYDKDFNNEADTPDNFQSRRPNTSFCFLDIRSPGLGDTAMYLCATSRTGYQQETQYFGPGTRLLVL.